The sample holds many counts of the clone carrying this TCR beta chain. The antigen is undetermined. Germline CDR1 MNHEY, CDR2 SVGEGT. CDR3 length equals 15 residues. The ends were cut back, 6 bases at V and 6 bases at J, with 21 bases in the middle. Using RNA transcripts as the source, TCR beta CDR3 regions were amplified. RT-PCR in the first round (using the HTBI primer set) targeted the TCR CDR3. TCRdb re-called the multiplex PCR reads through MiXCR, storing one row per CDR3 protein. The sample lists about 360,000 distinct CDR3 sequences, around 14% occurring once. The sample comes from a study of T cells in Graves' hyperthyroidism and ophthalmopathy. Findings and caveats of the study: Most clonotypes expanded in thyroid above 0.001 were likewise present in blood.

The chain is built from TRBV6-2 or TRBV6-3 and TRBJ2-7, with D maybe TRBD2 (7 bases). This clonotype originated in a woman between 18 and 29 years old with Graves' hyperthyroidism. Sample: blood. CDR3 in amino acids: CASSSSGGPFGEQYF. CDR3 in DNA: TGTGCCAGCAGCTCCTCGGGGGGCCCCTTTGGCGAGCAGTACTTC.